A selection of T cell receptor beta chains follows, all from one sample in a study of OX40 agonist ivuxolimab in advanced cancers. Clones were sequenced by immunoSEQ multiplex PCR, and TCRdb holds only the in-frame ones, with some missing. The sample carries tens of thousands of clones, approximately 90% recorded once. The specimen was CD4+ or CD8+ T cells sorted from blood, collected in a trial of the OX40 agonist ivuxolimab. These receptors originate from an adult with an advanced solid tumor such as melanoma, head and neck, liver or kidney cancer. Both conserved end residues are part of each CDR3. A D gene is named only where the DNA matches it firmly. Some rows have no size entry. The others give once, few or many, or a class for an expanded clone.

d_gene: -
len: 14
v_gene: TRBV5-1
abundance: few
j_gene: TRBJ1-2
CDR3nt: TGCGCCAGCAGCACGTCGGACAGTAACTATGGCTACACCTTC
CDR3aa: CASSTSDSNYGYTF

d_gene: -
len: 15
v_gene: TRBV18
abundance: -
j_gene: TRBJ2-7
CDR3nt: TGTGCCAGCACTCAGGGCCTTCAGGGCCCCTACGAGCAGTACTTC
CDR3aa: CASTQGLQGPYEQYF

d_gene: -
len: 16
v_gene: TRBV6-6
abundance: -
j_gene: TRBJ1-5
CDR3nt: TGTGCCAGCAGTTACGACCGACCGGCGCAAAATCAGCCCCAGCATTTT
CDR3aa: CASSYDRPAQNQPQHF

d_gene: -
len: 15
v_gene: TRBV7-2
abundance: few
j_gene: TRBJ2-3
CDR3nt: TGTGCCAGCAGCTTGACCTGGCGGGGCACAGATACGCAGTATTTT
CDR3aa: CASSLTWRGTDTQYF

d_gene: -
len: 12
v_gene: TRBV18
abundance: once
j_gene: TRBJ1-1
CDR3nt: TGTGCCAGCTCACGGTCGTCAGAAGAAGCTTTCTTT
CDR3aa: CASSRSSEEAFF

d_gene: -
len: 14
v_gene: TRBV28
abundance: -
j_gene: TRBJ2-7
CDR3nt: TGTGCCAGCAGTTTACAGGGGGGTTCCTACGAGCAGTACTTC
CDR3aa: CASSLQGGSYEQYF

d_gene: -
len: 16
v_gene: TRBV7-6
abundance: -
j_gene: TRBJ2-3
CDR3nt: TGTGCCAGCAGCCTCTCGACAGGCCTGAGCACAGATACGCAGTATTTT
CDR3aa: CASSLSTGLSTDTQYF

d_gene: -
len: 13
v_gene: TRBV7-2
abundance: -
j_gene: TRBJ1-1
CDR3nt: TGTGCCAGCAGTTCTGGGCAGCTCACTGAAGCTTTCTTT
CDR3aa: CASSSGQLTEAFF

d_gene: TRBD2
len: 17
v_gene: TRBV7-2
abundance: -
j_gene: TRBJ2-3
CDR3nt: TGTGCCAGCAGCCTTCGGACTAGCGGGGGGCTCACAGATACGCAGTATTTT
CDR3aa: CASSLRTSGGLTDTQYF

d_gene: -
len: 14
v_gene: TRBV7-2
abundance: -
j_gene: TRBJ2-7
CDR3nt: TGTGCCAGCAGTAATGCGGGCAGCTCCTACGAGCAGTACTTC
CDR3aa: CASSNAGSSYEQYF